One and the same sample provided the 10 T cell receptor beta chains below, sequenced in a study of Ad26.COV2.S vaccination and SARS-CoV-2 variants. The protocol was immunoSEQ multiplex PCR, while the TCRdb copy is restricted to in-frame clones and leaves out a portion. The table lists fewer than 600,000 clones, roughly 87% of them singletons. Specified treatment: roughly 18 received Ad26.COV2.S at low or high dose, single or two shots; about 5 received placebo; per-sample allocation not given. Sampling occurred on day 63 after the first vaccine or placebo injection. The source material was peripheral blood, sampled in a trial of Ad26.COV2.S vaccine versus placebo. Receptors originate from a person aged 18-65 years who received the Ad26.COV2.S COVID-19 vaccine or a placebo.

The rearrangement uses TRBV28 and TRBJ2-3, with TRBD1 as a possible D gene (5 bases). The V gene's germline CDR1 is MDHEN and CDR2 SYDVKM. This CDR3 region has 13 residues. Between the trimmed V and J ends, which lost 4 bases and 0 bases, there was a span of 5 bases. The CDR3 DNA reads TGTGCCAGCAGTTGGACAAGCACAGATACGCAGTATTTT. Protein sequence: CASSWTSTDTQYF. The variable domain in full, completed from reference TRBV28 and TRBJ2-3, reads DVKVTQSSRYLVKRTGEKVFLECVQDMDHENMFWYRQDPGLGLRLIYFSYDVKMKEKGDIPEGYSVSREKKERFSLILESASTNQTSMYLCASSWTSTDTQYFGPGTRLTVL.

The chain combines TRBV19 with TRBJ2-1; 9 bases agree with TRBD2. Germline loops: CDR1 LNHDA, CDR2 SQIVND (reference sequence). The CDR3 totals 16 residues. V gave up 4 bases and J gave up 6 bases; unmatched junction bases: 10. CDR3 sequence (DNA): TGTGCCAGTAGTACCACACCGGCGACTAGCGGCAATGAGCAGTTCTTC. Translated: CASSTTPATSGNEQFF.

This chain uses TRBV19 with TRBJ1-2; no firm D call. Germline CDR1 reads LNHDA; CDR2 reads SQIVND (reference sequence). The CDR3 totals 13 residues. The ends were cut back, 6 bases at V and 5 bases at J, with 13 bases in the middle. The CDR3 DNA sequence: TGTGCCAGTAGCCAAAGGGAAGCGTATGGCTACACCTTC. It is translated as CASSQREAYGYTF. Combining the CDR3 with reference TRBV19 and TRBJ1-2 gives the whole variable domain DGGITQSPKYLFRKEGQNVTLSCEQNLNHDAMYWYRQDPGQGLRLIYYSQIVNDFQKGDIAEGYSVSREKKESFPLTVTSAQKNPTAFYLCASSQREAYGYTFGSGTRLTVV.

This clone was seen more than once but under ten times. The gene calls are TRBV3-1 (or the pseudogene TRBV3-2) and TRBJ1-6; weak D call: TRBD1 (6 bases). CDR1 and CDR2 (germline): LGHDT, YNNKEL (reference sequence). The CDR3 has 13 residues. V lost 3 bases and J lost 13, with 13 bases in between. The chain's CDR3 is CASSQDSLSPLHF. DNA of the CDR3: TGTGCCAGCAGCCAGGACAGCCTTAGTCCCCTCCACTTT.

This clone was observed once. The CDR3 protein is CASCGDRGAYNEQFF. As DNA, the CDR3 is TGTGCCAGCTGCGGGGACAGGGGAGCCTACAATGAGCAGTTCTTC. The chain carries TRBV2 and TRBJ2-1, with TRBD1 matching over 10 bases. The CDR3 runs to 15 residues. Per germline, CDR1 SNHLY and CDR2 FYNNEI. Losses at the gene ends were 8 bases for V and 2 bases for J; bases not matched to a gene: 6.

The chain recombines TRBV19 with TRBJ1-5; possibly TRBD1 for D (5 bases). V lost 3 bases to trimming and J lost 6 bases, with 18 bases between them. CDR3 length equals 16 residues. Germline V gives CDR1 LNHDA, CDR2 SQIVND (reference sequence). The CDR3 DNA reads TGTGCCAGTAGTATGCAGGGAATAATCCAATCTCAGCCCCAGCATTTT. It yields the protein CASSMQGIIQSQPQHF.

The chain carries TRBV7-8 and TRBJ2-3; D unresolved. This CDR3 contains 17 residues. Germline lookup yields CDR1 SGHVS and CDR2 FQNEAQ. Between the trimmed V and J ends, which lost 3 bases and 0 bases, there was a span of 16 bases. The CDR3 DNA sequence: TGTGCCAGCAGCTTTACCTATACTGGGGTGAGCACAGATACGCAGTATTTT. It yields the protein CASSFTYTGVSTDTQYF.

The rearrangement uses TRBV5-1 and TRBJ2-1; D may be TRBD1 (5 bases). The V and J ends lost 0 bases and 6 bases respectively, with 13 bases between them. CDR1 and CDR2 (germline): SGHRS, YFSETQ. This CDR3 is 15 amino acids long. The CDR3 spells CASSLARRQSNEQFF. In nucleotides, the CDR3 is TGCGCCAGCAGCTTGGCCCGTCGACAGTCCAATGAGCAGTTCTTC.

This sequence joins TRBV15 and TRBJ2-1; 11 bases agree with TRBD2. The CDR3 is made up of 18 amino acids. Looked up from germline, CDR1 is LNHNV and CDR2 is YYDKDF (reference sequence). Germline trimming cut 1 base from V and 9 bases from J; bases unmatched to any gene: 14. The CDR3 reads CATSRATSGSQFLSEQFF. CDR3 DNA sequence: TGTGCCACCAGCAGAGCTACTAGCGGGAGCCAATTTCTGTCTGAGCAGTTCTTC.

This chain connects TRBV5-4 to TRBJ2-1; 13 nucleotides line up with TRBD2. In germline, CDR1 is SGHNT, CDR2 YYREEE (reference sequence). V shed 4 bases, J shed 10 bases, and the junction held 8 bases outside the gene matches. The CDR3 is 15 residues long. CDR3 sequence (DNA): TGTGCCAGCAGCGGGAGGGGACTAGCGGGACACGAGCAGTTCTTC. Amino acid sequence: CASSGRGLAGHEQFF.